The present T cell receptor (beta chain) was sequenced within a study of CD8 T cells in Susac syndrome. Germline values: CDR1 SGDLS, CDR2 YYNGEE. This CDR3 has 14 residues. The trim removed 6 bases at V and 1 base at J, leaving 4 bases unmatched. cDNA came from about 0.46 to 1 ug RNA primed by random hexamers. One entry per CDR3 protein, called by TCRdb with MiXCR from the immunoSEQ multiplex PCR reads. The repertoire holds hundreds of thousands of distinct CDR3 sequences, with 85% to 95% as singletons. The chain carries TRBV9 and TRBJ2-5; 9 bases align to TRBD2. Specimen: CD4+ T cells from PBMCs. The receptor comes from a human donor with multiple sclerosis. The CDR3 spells CASTAGGTQETQYF. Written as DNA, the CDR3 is TGTGCCAGCACAGCGGGAGGCACCCAAGAGACCCAGTACTTC.